This paragraph reports one T cell receptor (beta chain). This sample is part of a study of monozygotic twins with cystic fibrosis. From germline, CDR1 is SQVTM and CDR2 ANQGSEA. The CDR3 sequence is 16 residues long. V was clipped by 4 bases and J by 1 base; unmatched bases: 8. Here immunoSEQ multiplex PCR was the method, and the copy in TCRdb shows in-frame clones only, minus some. The table lists about 22,000 clones, 97% of them singletons. The TCR was taken from a girl aged 10-17 years with cystic fibrosis. This chain connects TRBV29-1 to TRBJ2-2; 8 bases map to TRBD1. Input material: blood. This chain's CDR3 is CSVASPGQVNTGELFF. The CDR3 nucleotides are TGCAGCGTTGCATCTCCGGGACAGGTGAACACCGGGGAGCTGTTTTTT.